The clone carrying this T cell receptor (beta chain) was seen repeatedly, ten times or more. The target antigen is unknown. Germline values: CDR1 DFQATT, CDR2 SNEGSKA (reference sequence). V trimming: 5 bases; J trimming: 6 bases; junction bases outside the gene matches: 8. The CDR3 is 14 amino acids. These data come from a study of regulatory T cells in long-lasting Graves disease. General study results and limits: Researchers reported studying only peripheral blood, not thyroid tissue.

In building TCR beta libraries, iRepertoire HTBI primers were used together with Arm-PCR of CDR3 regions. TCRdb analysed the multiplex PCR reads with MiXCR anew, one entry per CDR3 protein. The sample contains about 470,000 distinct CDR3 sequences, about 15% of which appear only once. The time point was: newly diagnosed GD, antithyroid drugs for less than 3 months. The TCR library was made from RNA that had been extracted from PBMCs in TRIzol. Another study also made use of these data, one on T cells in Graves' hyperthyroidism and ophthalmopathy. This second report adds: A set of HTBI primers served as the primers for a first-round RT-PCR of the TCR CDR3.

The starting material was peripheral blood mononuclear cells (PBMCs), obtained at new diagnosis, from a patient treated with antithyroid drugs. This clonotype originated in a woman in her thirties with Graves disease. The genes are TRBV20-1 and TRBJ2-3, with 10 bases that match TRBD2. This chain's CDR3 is CSAPLAGVLDTQYF. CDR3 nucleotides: TGCAGTGCTCCCCTAGCGGGAGTTTTGGATACGCAGTATTTT.